This entry lists 15 T cell receptor beta chains sequenced from one sample in a study of blood T cell repertoires in COVID-19. Only in-frame clones appear in the TCRdb table, and some are missing; sequencing was by immunoSEQ multiplex PCR. The sample lists around 120,000 clones; nearly 90% were seen once. Sequenced: peripheral blood. The source is a woman in her sixties or seventies with COVID-19, enrolled during active disease.

The chain recombines TRBV7-6 with TRBJ1-1; D gene uncertain. The CDR3 sequence is 14 residues long. V gave up 5 bases and J gave up 2 bases, with 12 bases separating them. Germline V CDR1 and CDR2: SGHVS, FNYEAQ. The CDR3 DNA reads TGTGCCAGCAGCCTCAGGCAAGGAAACACTGAAGCTTTCTTT. Amino acid sequence: CASSLRQGNTEAFF. Looking up the rest from reference TRBV7-6 and TRBJ1-1 gives the full variable domain: GAGVSQSPRYKVTKRGQDVALRCDPISGHVSLYWYRQALGQGPEFLTYFNYEAQQDKSGLPNDRFSAERPEGSISTLTIQRTEQRDSAMYRCASSLRQGNTEAFFGQGTRLTVV.

V and J are TRBV24-1 and TRBJ2-1; 7 nucleotides align to TRBD2. This CDR3 is built from 17 residues. Germline trimming cut 3 bases from V and 3 bases from J; bases unmatched to any gene: 10. CDR1 is KGHDR, CDR2 SFDVKD, per germline. Here the CDR3 reads CATSDTGGLADYNEQFF. As DNA, the CDR3 is TGTGCCACCAGTGATACGGGGGGTCTAGCGGACTACAATGAGCAGTTCTTC.

The chain employs TRBV7-9 and TRBJ1-1, with D perhaps TRBD1 (6 bases). Between the trimmed V and J ends, which lost 5 bases and 2 bases, there was a span of 12 bases. This CDR3 comprises 14 residues. Germline CDR1 reads SEHNR; CDR2 reads FQNEAQ (reference sequence). As DNA, the CDR3 is TGTGCCAGCAGCGAAAACAGGGAAAACACTGAAGCTTTCTTT. This codes for CASSENRENTEAFF.

The V and J genes are TRBV19 and TRBJ1-2, with 9 positions matching TRBD1. The V gene end was trimmed by 5 bases and the J gene end by 4 bases; junction bases not matched to a gene: 5. The CDR3 contains 14 residues. CDR1 is LNHDA and CDR2 is SQIVND in the germline V gene (reference sequence). The CDR3 DNA reads as TGTGCCAGTAGTCAACAGGGGGCTGGCTATGGCTACACCTTC. Its protein is CASSQQGAGYGYTF. Full variable domain (missing parts from reference TRBV19 and TRBJ1-2): DGGITQSPKYLFRKEGQNVTLSCEQNLNHDAMYWYRQDPGQGLRLIYYSQIVNDFQKGDIAEGYSVSREKKESFPLTVTSAQKNPTAFYLCASSQQGAGYGYTFGSGTRLTVV.

This sequence joins TRBV7-2 and TRBJ1-5; 7 nucleotides align to TRBD1. CDR1 and CDR2 (germline): SGHTA, FQGNSA. This CDR3 comprises 16 residues. Trimming cost V 3 bases and J 2 bases; bases outside gene matches: 7. The CDR3 DNA follows: TGTGCCAGCAGCTTTTACAGGGGTGCGGGCAATCAGCCCCAGCATTTT. It translates to CASSFYRGAGNQPQHF.

The chain recombines TRBV25-1 with TRBJ2-7; 9 nucleotides match TRBD1. Germline V gene sequence: CDR1 MGHDK, CDR2 SYGVNS. The CDR3 consists of 14 residues. Trimming removed 2 bases from V and 2 bases from J; junction bases left unmatched: 1. CDR3 nucleotides: TGTGCCAGCAGTGAAAGACAGGGGGCCTACGAGCAGTACTTC. This translates into CASSERQGAYEQYF.

This clone was observed once. The rearrangement uses TRBV7-2 and TRBJ1-2; 9 positions match TRBD1. This CDR3 spans 16 amino acids. Per germline, CDR1 SGHTA and CDR2 FQGNSA. The V and J ends lost 5 bases and 3 bases, in that order; junction bases with no gene match: 10. The CDR3 nucleotides read TGTGCCAGCAGCCTCCCACAGGGGGCCATCGACTATGGCTACACCTTC. Translated, it gives CASSLPQGAIDYGYTF.

This clone was recorded only once. The chain is built from TRBV24-1 and TRBJ2-2; D ambiguous. With 4 bases removed from V and 1 base from J, the gap between germline ends came to 6 bases. CDR1 is KGHDR and CDR2 is SFDVKD in the germline V gene. CDR3 length: 14 residues. For the CDR3, the DNA is TGTGCCACCAGTGAGTCGGTGAACACCGGGGAGCTGTTTTTT. Encoded protein: CATSESVNTGELFF.

The chain uses TRBV15 and TRBJ2-2; TRBD1 matches 7 bases. The length of the CDR3 is 16 residues. J gave up 4 bases and V 0 bases, and 5 bases lay outside the gene matches. CDR1 and CDR2 (germline): LNHNV, YYDKDF (reference sequence). The CDR3 sequence is CATSRDRRGPTGELFF. DNA for the CDR3: TGTGCCACCAGCAGAGACCGTAGGGGGCCCACCGGGGAGCTGTTTTTT.

V usage is TRBV5-6 and J usage is TRBJ1-1; D is uncertain. The CDR3 spans 13 residues. V dropped 2 bases and J dropped 4 bases, with 9 bases sitting between them. CDR1 is SGHDT and CDR2 is YYEEEE in the germline V gene. CDR3 DNA: TGTGCCAGCAGCTTCGGGAGGGCCACTGAAGCTTTCTTT. This codes for CASSFGRATEAFF.

This chain uses TRBV7-2 with TRBJ2-7; 8 bases fit TRBD2. The CDR3 length is 16 residues. Trimming at V came to 5 bases and at J to 7 bases, leaving 16 bases not matched to a gene. Germline CDR1 is SGHTA and CDR2 is FQGNSA. CDR3 protein: CASSPSGPGGAGEQYF. The DNA for the CDR3 is TGTGCCAGCAGCCCTTCCGGGCCGGGGGGGGCAGGGGAGCAGTACTTC.

The chain carries TRBV19 and TRBJ1-6; D uncertain. Germline assignment: CDR1 LNHDA and CDR2 SQIVND (reference sequence). Deletions cut 5 bases from V and 6 bases from J, with 11 bases between. The CDR3 has 14 residues. The CDR3 loop reads CASSVLDFNSPLHF. The DNA for the CDR3 is TGTGCCAGTAGTGTCTTGGACTTTAATTCACCCCTCCACTTT.

V usage is TRBV5-6 and J usage is TRBJ1-2; 7 positions match TRBD1. The CDR3 runs 15 residues. J gave up 5 bases and V 4 bases, and 11 bases lay outside the gene matches. Germline CDR1 SGHDT, CDR2 YYEEEE. As DNA, the CDR3 is TGTGCCAGCAGCCCAAAGACAGGGAGTGCTTATGGCTACACCTTC. Its translation: CASSPKTGSAYGYTF.

The J gene is TRBJ2-3, the V gene TRBV6-5; D gene unclear. The CDR3 consists of 15 residues. CDR1 is MNHEY and CDR2 is SVGAGI in the germline V gene. Trimming removed 0 bases from V and 2 bases from J, with 9 bases in between. The CDR3 is CASSYSSRSTDTQYF. The CDR3 region has the DNA TGTGCCAGCAGTTACTCGTCTAGATCCACAGATACGCAGTATTTT.

The chain employs TRBV7-3 and TRBJ1-1; D unclear. Trimming shortened V by 3 bases and J by 6 bases, and 11 bases separated the two germline ends. The germline V gene has CDR1 SGHTA and CDR2 FQGTGA. The length of the CDR3 is 13 residues. CDR3 bases: TGTGCCAGCAGCTTGCAAATGAGGTCTGAAGCTTTCTTT. Protein sequence: CASSLQMRSEAFF.